This is a list of T cell receptor beta chains from one sample in a study of blood T cell repertoires in COVID-19. Assay: immunoSEQ multiplex PCR; the TCRdb copy retains only in-frame clones and omits some. This sample has approximately 230,000 clones, with approximately 80% found just once. Sequenced input: peripheral blood. Source of these receptors: a man of 80 years or more with acute or convalescent COVID-19. Both conserved end residues are part of each CDR3. The D gene is left open where the match is weak. Clone size is shown for a subset of rows, as once, few, many or a class of expanded clone.

clone_size	d_call	j_call	v_call	cdr3_aa	cdr3_nt
.	.	TRBJ1-1	TRBV19	CAAKGENTEAFF	TGTGCCGCGAAAGGGGAGAACACTGAAGCTTTCTTT
.	TRBD1	TRBJ1-6	TRBV3-1/TRBV3-2	CASSQGQGVMGSPLHF	TGTGCCAGCAGCCAGGGACAGGGGGTAATGGGTTCACCCCTCCACTTT
.	.	TRBJ2-3	TRBV5-1	CASSPGNTDTQYF	TGCGCCAGCAGCCCAGGGAACACAGATACGCAGTATTTT
.	TRBD1	TRBJ1-6	TRBV7-2	CASSQGVGSYNSPLHF	TGTGCCAGCAGCCAGGGGGTAGGCTCCTATAATTCACCCCTCCACTTT
.	.	TRBJ1-6	TRBV6-4	CASSWAGVNSPLHF	TGTGCCAGCAGTTGGGCAGGGGTTAATTCACCCCTCCACTTT
few	.	TRBJ2-4	TRBV5-1	CASSWASLPPSIGLIAKNIQYF	TGCGCCAGCAGCTGGGCGAGTCTTCCCCCTTCGATTGGGTTGATAGCCAAAAACATTCAGTACTTC
.	TRBD1	TRBJ1-5	TRBV5-5	CASSLGFDRAGNQPQHF	TGTGCCAGCAGCTTGGGTTTTGACAGGGCGGGCAATCAGCCCCAGCATTTT
once	TRBD1	TRBJ2-5	TRBV24-1	CATSDPGQGDETQYF	TGTGCCACCAGTGACCCGGGACAGGGTGACGAGACCCAGTACTTC
.	TRBD1	TRBJ2-5	TRBV5-7	CASRSDRYQETQYF	TGTGCCAGCAGATCGGACAGGTACCAAGAGACCCAGTACTTC
.	.	TRBJ1-1	TRBV7-9	CASSLGTEEAFF	TGTGCCAGCAGCTTAGGGACAGAAGAAGCTTTCTTT
.	TRBD2	TRBJ2-2	TRBV11-2	CASSLSGGAVTGELFF	TGTGCCAGCAGCTTAAGCGGGGGGGCAGTCACCGGGGAGCTGTTTTTT
.	TRBD1	TRBJ1-5	TRBV7-2	CASSPVGTGYSNQPQHF	TGTGCCAGCAGCCCCGTCGGGACAGGATATAGCAATCAGCCCCAGCATTTT
.	TRBD1	TRBJ1-5	TRBV19	CASSIFNLGTGQANQPQHF	TGTGCCAGTAGTATATTCAACCTGGGTACGGGACAGGCAAATCAGCCCCAGCATTTT
.	.	TRBJ2-2	TRBV28	CASMERRAATGELFF	TGTGCCAGCATGGAAAGGAGGGCAGCAACCGGGGAGCTGTTTTTT
few	TRBD1	TRBJ1-2	TRBV6-5	CASRIHRGDNYGYTF	TGTGCCAGCAGGATACACAGGGGGGATAACTATGGCTACACCTTC
.	TRBD1	TRBJ2-5	TRBV5-1	CASRDRGLRETQYF	TGCGCCAGCAGGGACAGGGGCCTCCGGGAGACCCAGTACTTC
.	.	TRBJ2-1	TRBV5-4	CASSLGGYSYNEQFF	TGTGCCAGCAGCTTGGGAGGCTATTCCTACAATGAGCAGTTCTTC
.	.	TRBJ1-3	TRBV27	CASSPGGFSGNTIYF	TGTGCCAGCAGCCCGGGGGGGTTCTCTGGAAACACCATATATTTT
few	TRBD1	TRBJ2-5	TRBV19	CASSPPGRGRETQYF	TGTGCCAGTAGTCCTCCCGGCAGGGGGCGAGAGACCCAGTACTTC
.	TRBD1	TRBJ2-2	TRBV20-1	CSASAGGGMSGELFF	TGCAGTGCTAGTGCAGGGGGCGGAATGTCCGGGGAGCTGTTTTTT
once	.	TRBJ1-3	TRBV25-1	CASSETGRGNTIYF	TGTGCCAGCAGTGAAACAGGGCGGGGAAACACCATATATTTT
once	.	TRBJ2-3	TRBV5-1	CASSLGARQSSTDTQYF	TGCGCCAGCAGCTTGGGAGCGAGGCAGTCGAGCACAGATACGCAGTATTTT
once	TRBD1	TRBJ1-6	TRBV19	CASSMAGGSSPLHF	TGTGCCAGTAGTATGGCAGGGGGCAGTTCACCCCTCCACTTT
.	.	TRBJ2-7	TRBV28	CASSLSSYEQYF	TGTGCCAGCAGCCTTAGCTCCTACGAGCAGTACTTC
.	.	TRBJ2-6	TRBV5-1	CASSSGQGGSGANVLTF	TGCGCCAGCAGCTCCGGGCAGGGAGGCTCTGGGGCCAACGTCCTGACTTTC
once	TRBD1	TRBJ2-2	TRBV5-1	CASKAGTGGARNTGELFF	TGCGCCAGCAAGGCCGGGACAGGGGGCGCAAGGAACACCGGGGAGCTGTTTTTT
few	.	TRBJ2-7	TRBV23-1	CASGGWTASYEQYF	TGCGCCAGCGGGGGCTGGACTGCCTCCTACGAGCAGTACTTC
.	.	TRBJ1-1	TRBV5-4	CASSPPGALRNTEAFF	TGTGCCAGCAGCCCCCCCGGAGCTCTCAGGAACACTGAAGCTTTCTTT
.	TRBD2	TRBJ2-3	TRBV4-2	CASSQDRRGGRDTQYF	TGTGCCAGCAGCCAAGACCGGCGGGGGGGCCGAGATACGCAGTATTTT
.	TRBD1	TRBJ1-2	TRBV5-6	CASSPPLGQGKGGYTF	TGTGCCAGCAGCCCCCCCCTGGGACAGGGGAAAGGTGGCTACACCTTC
.	.	TRBJ1-2	TRBV7-2	CASSLAQSQGKAGYTF	TGTGCCAGCAGCTTAGCGCAGTCCCAGGGAAAGGCTGGCTACACCTTC
.	TRBD1	TRBJ1-2	TRBV25-1	CASSDTGGGYTF	TGTGCCAGCAGTGATACAGGGGGCGGCTACACCTTC
.	.	TRBJ2-3	TRBV3-1/TRBV3-2	CASSLPGTASTDTQYF	TGTGCCAGCAGCCTTCCCGGGACTGCTAGCACAGATACGCAGTATTTT
.	TRBD1	TRBJ2-6	TRBV5-1	CASSSRQGKGSGANVLTF	TGCGCCAGCAGCTCCCGACAGGGAAAGGGCTCTGGGGCCAACGTCCTGACTTTC
.	.	TRBJ1-6	TRBV5-1	CASSLGGSYNSPLHF	TGCGCCAGCAGCTTAGGGGGATCCTATAATTCACCCCTCCACTTT
.	.	TRBJ1-1	TRBV5-1	CASSLSFNTEAFF	TGCGCCAGCAGCCTAAGTTTCAACACTGAAGCTTTCTTT
.	.	TRBJ1-1	TRBV6-4	CASSDREFTEAFF	TGTGCCAGCAGTGACAGGGAGTTCACTGAAGCTTTCTTT
once	TRBD1	TRBJ1-4	TRBV9	CASSAPPGQGDEKLFF	TGTGCCAGCAGCGCCCCCCCGGGACAGGGGGATGAAAAACTGTTTTTT
.	TRBD1	TRBJ1-2	TRBV27	CASTHTPLQGGPNYGYTF	TGTGCCAGCACTCACACACCCCTACAGGGGGGGCCTAACTATGGCTACACCTTC
.	.	TRBJ1-4	TRBV19	CASSAGPGKEKLFF	TGTGCCAGTAGTGCGGGACCGGGAAAAGAAAAACTGTTTTTT
.	.	TRBJ1-5	TRBV7-2	CASSLGARGGVSNQPQHF	TGTGCCAGCAGCTTAGGGGCCAGGGGTGGGGTAAGCAATCAGCCCCAGCATTTT
once	TRBD1	TRBJ2-4	TRBV2	CASSADRGAKNIQYF	TGTGCCAGCAGCGCTGACAGGGGGGCCAAAAACATTCAGTACTTC
.	TRBD2	TRBJ2-1	TRBV5-4	CASSLKREVSYNEQFF	TGTGCCAGCAGCTTAAAACGGGAGGTCTCCTACAATGAGCAGTTCTTC
.	TRBD2	TRBJ2-1	TRBV5-6	CASSLARGGEQFF	TGTGCCAGCAGCTTGGCTCGGGGGGGTGAGCAGTTCTTC
.	TRBD1	TRBJ1-6	TRBV18	CASSQGQGHSPLHF	TGTGCCAGCTCACAAGGACAGGGGCATTCACCCCTCCACTTT
few	TRBD1	TRBJ2-7	TRBV6-6	CASSFRGPSYEQYF	TGTGCCAGCAGCTTCAGGGGGCCCAGCTACGAGCAGTACTTC